This T cell receptor beta chain originates from a study of identical twins. Study-level results: Among beta out-of-frame sequences, excess sharing between twins appeared weaker. Cross-sectional statistics, not tracking of the same donors, supported the conclusions.

The germline gives CDR1 DFQATT, CDR2 SNEGSKA (reference sequence). Trimming pared 3 bases from V and 0 bases from J, leaving 11 bases between. The CDR3 covers 15 residues. This clonotype was found many times. Its target is not known. Healthy Caucasians supplied all donations. MiXCR, run by TCRdb on the 5' RACE reads, gives a single entry per CDR3 protein. The table has 200,000 to 250,000 distinct CDR3 sequences, 7.5% seen once. These same data were also listed under a study on yellow fever vaccine responses in identical twins.

The source of this sequence is a woman between 18 and 29 years old in good health. This chain connects TRBV20-1 to TRBJ1-4; D gene uncertain. Material: memory (CD45RO+) T cells sorted from blood. The CDR3 loop reads CSASRTGATNEKLFF. DNA for the CDR3: TGCAGTGCTAGTCGGACTGGTGCAACTAATGAAAAACTGTTTTTT.